The next 22 T cell receptor beta chains were all read from a single sample in a study of CXCR3-negative and CXCR3-positive naive CD8 T cells. UMI-labeled TRB cDNA libraries were prepared by 5' RACE. Using the 5' RACE reads, TCRdb records one entry per CDR3 protein without DNA. In all, the sample yields around 63,000 distinct CDR3 sequences. These receptors are not linked to any known antigen. General study points: Hydrophobicity was higher for TRB CDR3s found in CXCR3-positive naive cells than in CXCR3-negative naive cells.

The sequencing input was naive CXCR3+ CD8+ T cells from blood. Subset described: CD45RO-CCR7+CD27+CD95- naive CD8+ T cells expressing CXCR3 (TNR3+). These receptors came from a human donor in good health. Some clones in this sample may be carry-over from other donors' samples.

The chain links TRBV10-3 to TRBJ2-7. This CDR3 is built from 12 residues. CDR1 is ENHRY, CDR2 SYGVKD, per germline. The CDR3 protein is CAINLGSYEPYF.

V usage is TRBV29-1 and J usage is TRBJ2-1. Germline CDR1 reads SQVTM; CDR2 reads ANQGSEA. The CDR3 contains 11 residues. This chain's CDR3 is CSVRSYNEQFF.

This rearrangement joins TRBV9 to TRBJ1-5; with no DNA, the TCRdb D assignment of TRBD1 cannot be verified. The CDR3 runs to 15 residues. Germline V gene lookup returns CDR1 SGDLS and CDR2 YYNGEE. CDR3 sequence reads: CASSSSGRGNQPQHF.

CDR3 loop: CASSPPTGTGAQETQYF. This sequence joins TRBV7-6 and TRBJ2-5; the D gene TCRdb calls, TRBD1, cannot be checked with no DNA. CDR3 length: 17 amino acids. Germline CDR1 reads SGHVS; CDR2 reads FNYEAQ.

The chain uses TRBV28 and TRBJ1-1. Germline lookup yields CDR1 MDHEN and CDR2 SYDVKM. The CDR3 has 14 residues. The CDR3 protein is CASSNPGANTEAFF.

The CDR3 protein is CASSLGYVGTGDEQYF. This chain connects TRBV5-1 to TRBJ2-7; TCRdb selects TRBD1, and the lack of DNA leaves this call unchecked. Germline V gives CDR1 SGHRS, CDR2 YFSETQ. The CDR3 runs 16 residues.

CDR3 amino acids: CSVVDGLAEAFF. The V and J genes are TRBV29-1 and TRBJ1-1. The CDR3 loop spans 12 amino acids. Germline V lookup: CDR1 SQVTM, CDR2 ANQGSEA.

The chain combines TRBV18 with TRBJ2-7; the D call from TCRdb, TRBD1, cannot be confirmed without DNA. The CDR3 is made up of 16 amino acids. In germline, CDR1 is KGHSH, CDR2 LQKENI. The CDR3 reads CASSHRFGEGRYEQYF.

The genes are TRBV29-1 and TRBJ2-7; TCRdb lists TRBD2, though no DNA is available to test this call. Germline CDR1 SQVTM, CDR2 ANQGSEA. This CDR3 has 14 residues. The CDR3 loop is CSVPLGGRNDEQYF.

V gene TRBV29-1 combines with J gene TRBJ2-1; TCRdb lists TRBD1, though no DNA is available to test this call. CDR3 length: 15 amino acids. CDR1 and CDR2 from the germline V gene are SQVTM and ANQGSEA. The CDR3: CSVEDPEKGDNEQFF.

The chain couples TRBV27 to TRBJ2-7. Germline loops: CDR1 MNHEY, CDR2 SMNVEV (reference sequence). This CDR3 comprises 13 residues. The CDR3 region is CASGLSASYEQYF.

CDR3 protein: CASSYRTGGTGELFF. The chain has TRBV6-5 and TRBJ2-2; TCRdb designates TRBD2, a call that cannot be tested without DNA. The germline V gene encodes CDR1 MNHEY and CDR2 SVGAGI. The length of the CDR3 is 15 residues.

V is TRBV7-2 and J is TRBJ2-7; the TRBD1 assignment by TCRdb is unverifiable without DNA. Germline V CDR1 and CDR2: SGHTA, FQGNSA. The CDR3 is made up of 15 amino acids. CDR3 loop: CASSLTAGGGYEQYF. Full variable domain (remainder filled in from reference TRBV7-2 and TRBJ2-7): GAGVSQSPSNKVTEKGKDVELRCDPISGHTALYWYRQSLGQGLEFLIYFQGNSAPDKSGLPSDRFSAERTGGSVSTLTIQRTQQEDSAVYLCASSLTAGGGYEQYFGPGTRLTVT.

V is TRBV29-1 and J is TRBJ2-3; there is no DNA to check the TCRdb D call of TRBD1. This CDR3 is built from 13 residues. Germline lookup yields CDR1 SQVTM and CDR2 ANQGSEA. CDR3: CSVDLGPTDTQYF.

This chain links TRBV20-1 with TRBJ2-1; TCRdb's D call, TRBD1, is unchecked because there is no DNA. Germline assignment: CDR1 DFQATT and CDR2 SNEGSKA (reference sequence). This CDR3 comprises 15 residues. CDR3 region: CSARDGGEPPNEQFF.

The J gene is TRBJ1-2, the V gene TRBV12-3 or TRBV12-4; TCRdb's D call of TRBD1 is untestable without DNA. CDR3 size: 13 residues. CDR3 amino acids: CASSLGPGYGYTF.

The gene calls are TRBV29-1 and TRBJ1-1; TCRdb proposes TRBD1, but this gene call is untestable without DNA. CDR1 is SQVTM and CDR2 is ANQGSEA in the germline V gene. This CDR3 is built from 13 residues. The CDR3 protein is CSVEGQGGTEAFF.

The gene calls are TRBV12-3 or TRBV12-4 and TRBJ2-2; there is no DNA to check the TCRdb D call of TRBD1. The CDR3 covers 14 residues. This chain's CDR3 is CASSYGTYSGELFF.

The rearrangement links TRBV7-9 to TRBJ1-2. Germline V gives CDR1 SEHNR, CDR2 FQNEAQ (reference sequence). This CDR3 region has 15 residues. The CDR3 sequence: CASSFGRADNYGYTF.

V usage is TRBV7-6 and J usage is TRBJ1-4; TCRdb's D call, TRBD1, is unchecked because there is no DNA. CDR1 is SGHVS and CDR2 is FNYEAQ in the germline V gene. This CDR3 contains 14 residues. CDR3 sequence: CASSYAGTDEKLFF. The variable domain in full, completed from reference TRBV7-6 and TRBJ1-4, reads GAGVSQSPRYKVTKRGQDVALRCDPISGHVSLYWYRQALGQGPEFLTYFNYEAQQDKSGLPNDRFSAERPEGSISTLTIQRTEQRDSAMYRCASSYAGTDEKLFFGSGTQLSVL.

This chain uses TRBV20-1 with TRBJ2-5; TCRdb picks TRBD2, but there is no DNA to check that call. CDR3 length: 14 amino acids. Germline CDR1 and CDR2: DFQATT and SNEGSKA (reference sequence). CDR3 in amino acids: CSAREERERETQYF.

The rearrangement uses TRBV29-1 and TRBJ2-7; with no DNA, the TCRdb D assignment of TRBD1 cannot be verified. CDR1 and CDR2 (germline): SQVTM, ANQGSEA. The CDR3 runs 13 residues. The CDR3 is CSVAPGYSYEQYF.